What follows are 20 T cell receptor beta chains derived from one specimen sequenced in a study of graft-versus-host responses after intestinal transplantation. Only in-frame clones appear in the TCRdb table, and some are missing; sequencing was by immunoSEQ multiplex PCR. The table records 50,000 or so clones, more than 75% of them present only once. The specimen comprised PBMCs, sampled about 120 days after intestinal transplantation. All receptors derive from a human patient who received an intestinal transplant, so some T cells may come from the graft donor.

The rearrangement uses TRBV5-1 and TRBJ1-3; D uncertain. Germline-derived CDR1 and CDR2 are SGHRS and YFSETQ. This CDR3 comprises 16 residues. V lost 0 bases and J lost 0, with 10 bases in between. CDR3 coding DNA: TGCGCCAGCAGCTTGGGAAGACCCAGCTCTGGAAACACCATATATTTT. Protein product: CASSLGRPSSGNTIYF.

V usage is TRBV2 and J usage is TRBJ1-3; D unresolved. The germline CDR1 and CDR2 sequences are SNHLY and FYNNEI. This CDR3 contains 15 residues. V lost 2 bases and J lost 0, with 8 bases in between. DNA of the CDR3: TGTGCCAGCAGTGAAAGCGATAGCTCTGGAAACACCATATATTTT. Protein: CASSESDSSGNTIYF.

The V and J genes are TRBV2 and TRBJ2-3; either TRBD1 or TRBD2 may fit D (6 bases each). Germline V CDR1 and CDR2: SNHLY, FYNNEI. V was shortened by 3 bases and J by 2 bases, with 15 bases between the two germline ends. This CDR3 has 16 residues. For the CDR3, the DNA is TGTGCCAGCAGTGATCCGTGGGGGGCTATCACAGATACGCAGTATTTT. Translation: CASSDPWGAITDTQYF.

This clone was detected only a few times. The chain employs TRBV19 and TRBJ2-1, with 8 positions matching TRBD1. CDR1 is LNHDA and CDR2 is SQIVND in the germline V gene (reference sequence). The CDR3 contains 15 residues. Trimming at V came to 6 bases and at J to 8 bases, leaving 12 bases not matched to a gene. The CDR3 coding sequence is TGTGCCAGTAGCGGGTCGAGTCACAGGGGGGATGAGCAGTTCTTC. Its translation is CASSGSSHRGDEQFF.

Written as DNA, the CDR3 is TGTGCCAGCAGTTATAAGGACAGGGGGCTTGTTTTCAAGGTGAACACTGAAGCTTTCTTT. Protein sequence: CASSYKDRGLVFKVNTEAFF. The gene calls are TRBV28 and TRBJ1-1, with 11 bases fitting TRBD1. Germline V gives CDR1 MDHEN, CDR2 SYDVKM. The V gene end was trimmed by 4 bases and the J gene end by 0 bases; junction bases not matched to a gene: 16. The CDR3 has 20 residues.

This clone was recorded a few times. The V call is TRBV2, the J call TRBJ2-3, with 11 bases identical to TRBD2. The CDR3 loop spans 15 amino acids. Germline values: CDR1 SNHLY, CDR2 FYNNEI. V gave up 6 bases and J gave up 2 bases; unmatched junction bases: 4. CDR3 loop: CASRSSGRPTDTQYF. As DNA, the CDR3 is TGTGCCAGCAGATCTAGCGGGAGGCCCACAGATACGCAGTATTTT.

This clone appeared once. Germline and junction disagree at one end, which may indicate a read error. The same CDR3 is also encoded by other DNA sequences in this sample. The chain couples TRBV10-3 to TRBJ1-1; D uncertain. Germline V gives CDR1 ENHRY, CDR2 SYGVKD. The CDR3 sequence is 13 residues long. In nucleotides, the CDR3 is TGTGCTATCAGTGGACTAGTGAACACTGAAGCTTTCTTT. It codes for CAISGLVNTEAFF.

The chain combines TRBV27 with TRBJ2-7, with D perhaps matching TRBD2 (6 bases). The V end lost 2 bases, the J end lost 0 bases, and 14 bases lay between the germline ends. Germline values: CDR1 MNHEY, CDR2 SMNVEV (reference sequence). There are 16 residues in the CDR3. This CDR3 reads CASSLGVSGHSYEQYF. The CDR3 DNA sequence: TGTGCCAGCAGTTTAGGGGTTAGCGGTCACTCCTACGAGCAGTACTTC.

The chain couples TRBV6-4 to TRBJ2-6; perhaps D is TRBD1 or TRBD2 (5 bases each). V lost 3 bases, J lost 2 bases, and 8 bases lay in between. The V gene's germline CDR1 is MRHNA and CDR2 SNTAGT. This CDR3 spans 15 amino acids. CDR3 region: CASSDVGAGANVLTF. DNA for the CDR3: TGTGCCAGCAGTGATGTGGGGGCTGGGGCCAACGTCCTGACTTTC.

This clone was observed a single time. The chain links TRBV6-5 to TRBJ2-1, with D unresolved. CDR1 is MNHEY, CDR2 SVGAGI, per germline. The CDR3 has 14 amino acids. Trimming left V 5 bases short and J 0 bases short, with 8 bases between. CDR3 residues: CASSLLSSYNEQFF. In DNA form, the CDR3 reads TGTGCCAGCAGTCTCCTGAGCTCCTACAATGAGCAGTTCTTC.

The chain joins TRBV7-8 to TRBJ2-3, with D possibly being TRBD2 (6 bases). Per germline, CDR1 SGHVS and CDR2 FQNEAQ. Trimming shortened V by 4 bases and J by 4 bases, and 12 bases separated the two germline ends. CDR3 size: 14 residues. CDR3 loop: CASSSFTSPDTQYF. For the CDR3, the DNA is TGTGCCAGCAGCTCATTTACTAGCCCAGATACGCAGTATTTT.

The J gene is TRBJ2-4, the V gene TRBV5-1, with unresolved D. V was pared by 2 bases and J by 1 base, with 7 bases between. Germline V gene lookup returns CDR1 SGHRS and CDR2 YFSETQ. The CDR3 consists of 14 residues. This CDR3 is CASSFSGAKNIQYF. For the CDR3, the DNA is TGCGCCAGCAGCTTTTCGGGCGCCAAAAACATTCAGTACTTC.

The chain carries TRBV29-1 and TRBJ2-3; D not certain. Germline CDR1 SQVTM, CDR2 ANQGSEA. Trimming cost V 5 bases and J 11 bases, with 14 bases left between them. This CDR3 has 11 residues. CDR3 bases: TGCAGCGTTATAACCTCGTTGGGGCAGTATTTT. Translation gives CSVITSLGQYF.

V and J are TRBV15 and TRBJ2-5; TRBD1 aligns across 7 bases. The V segment lost 0 bases and the J segment 3 bases; nucleotides outside the gene matches: 4. Germline V gene data show CDR1 as LNHNV and CDR2 as YYDKDF (reference sequence). The CDR3 extends over 15 amino acids. CDR3 region: CATSRDGTVKETQYF. The CDR3 nucleotides read TGTGCCACCAGCAGAGATGGGACAGTAAAAGAGACCCAGTACTTC.

The J gene is TRBJ2-7, the V gene TRBV27, with TRBD2 identical over 13 bases. This CDR3 region has 14 residues. Germline CDR1 is MNHEY and CDR2 is SMNVEV (reference sequence). J was trimmed by 5 bases and V by 7 bases; bases with no gene match: 5. Here the CDR3 reads CASKWTSGSNEQYF. As DNA, the CDR3 is TGTGCCAGCAAGTGGACTAGCGGGAGCAACGAGCAGTACTTC.

The chain is built from TRBV4-1 and TRBJ1-2, with 7 bases matching TRBD1. The germline gives CDR1 MGHRA, CDR2 YSYEKL. J was trimmed by 1 base and V by 4 bases; bases with no gene match: 6. CDR3 size: 15 residues. CDR3 in DNA: TGCGCCAGCAGCCGACCGGGACAGCGTAACTATGGCTACACCTTC. It yields the protein CASSRPGQRNYGYTF.

The chain combines TRBV29-1 with TRBJ2-1; TRBD2 matches 9 bases. The germline gives CDR1 SQVTM, CDR2 ANQGSEA. V shed 6 bases, J shed 6 bases, and the junction held 12 bases outside the gene matches. The CDR3 extends over 15 amino acids. The DNA for the CDR3 is TGCAGCGTGAATGGGGGACTAGCCAGGGGCAATGAGCAGTTCTTC. Translation gives CSVNGGLARGNEQFF.

The CDR3 DNA reads TGTGCCAGCAGTTTTTCGGCCGGTACTGAAGCTTTCTTT. Amino acid sequence: CASSFSAGTEAFF. The chain couples TRBV28 to TRBJ1-1; D not certain. The V and J ends lost 3 bases and 5 bases respectively, with 10 bases between them. Germline V gene data show CDR1 as MDHEN and CDR2 as SYDVKM. The CDR3 is 13 residues long.

The rearrangement links TRBV25-1 to TRBJ2-3; D might be TRBD1 (5 bases). This CDR3 is built from 15 residues. Germline V gives CDR1 MGHDK, CDR2 SYGVNS. V shed 6 bases and J shed 0 bases, with 13 bases lying between them. The CDR3 sequence is CASSLDRYSTDTQYF. CDR3 in DNA: TGTGCCAGCAGCCTCGACAGATACAGCACAGATACGCAGTATTTT.

The chain carries TRBV5-4 and TRBJ2-7; 8 bases match TRBD2. V was clipped by 4 bases and J by 0 bases; unmatched bases: 6. CDR1 is SGHNT and CDR2 is YYREEE in the germline V gene (reference sequence). There are 15 residues in the CDR3. CDR3 nucleotide sequence: TGTGCCAGCAGCGAAAGACTAGCGACCTCCTACGAGCAGTACTTC. Translated: CASSERLATSYEQYF. Supplemented by reference TRBV5-4 and TRBJ2-7, the full variable domain reads ETGVTQSPTHLIKTRGQQVTLRCSSQSGHNTVSWYQQALGQGPQFIFQYYREEENGRGNFPPRFSGLQFPNYSSELNVNALELDDSALYLCASSERLATSYEQYFGPGTRLTVT.